A single sample gave rise to the 32 T cell receptor beta chains below, sequenced in a study of blood T cell repertoires in COVID-19. The assay was immunoSEQ multiplex PCR, and TCRdb's table has in-frame clones only and misses some. The table shows 380,000 or so clones, with less than 90% occurring only once. What was sequenced was peripheral blood. Receptors originate from a woman aged 55-69 years with COVID-19, enrolled during active disease.

The chain links TRBV7-8 to TRBJ2-7, with 9 bases matching TRBD2. CDR1 is SGHVS and CDR2 is FQNEAQ in the germline V gene. The J segment lost 6 bases and the V segment lost 5 bases, leaving 8 bases of the junction unmatched. The CDR3 has 14 residues. The CDR3 DNA is TGTGCCAGCAGCCGGGGGAGCGGGGGGAGCGAGCAGTACTTC. Translation gives CASSRGSGGSEQYF.

V is TRBV6-1 and J is TRBJ2-7; 7 bases fit TRBD1. Germline assignment: CDR1 MNHNS and CDR2 SASEGT. CDR3 length: 15 residues. J gave up 4 bases and V 1 base, and 7 bases lay outside the gene matches. CDR3 region: CASSEGGGRGYEQYF. The CDR3 region has the DNA TGTGCCAGCAGTGAAGGCGGCGGCAGGGGGTACGAGCAGTACTTC.

This clone was detected ten times or more. This chain connects TRBV12-3 or TRBV12-4 to TRBJ1-2; D uncertain. The V end lost 6 bases, the J end lost 3 bases, and 11 bases lay between the germline ends. The CDR3 length is 13 residues. The CDR3, as DNA: TGTGCCAGCAGGATGACATTGGACTATGGCTACACCTTC. Residues: CASRMTLDYGYTF.

A single count supports this clone. The V call is TRBV7-9, the J call TRBJ2-5; D call uncertain. V was trimmed by 5 bases and J by 3 bases, leaving 7 bases between them. The CDR3 is 12 amino acids. Germline CDR1 is SEHNR and CDR2 is FQNEAQ (reference sequence). The CDR3 reads CASSLFEETQYF. Written as DNA, the CDR3 is TGTGCCAGCAGCCTTTTCGAAGAGACCCAGTACTTC.

This chain joins TRBV23-1 and TRBJ2-3, with D uncertain. TRBV23-1 is designated an ORF whose function remains uncertain. The CDR3 loop spans 16 amino acids. Deletions cut 0 bases from V and 6 bases from J, with 16 bases between. The CDR3 loop is CASSQSGRNTHDTQYF. DNA of the CDR3: TGCGCCAGCAGTCAATCGGGCAGGAATACACATGATACGCAGTATTTT.

The gene calls are TRBV5-1 and TRBJ1-4; D remains ambiguous. Trimming cost V 0 bases and J 5 bases, with 11 bases left between them. CDR3 size: 15 residues. Germline V gives CDR1 SGHRS, CDR2 YFSETQ. CDR3 amino acids: CASSLGGQMNEKLFF. In DNA form, the CDR3 reads TGCGCCAGCAGCTTGGGTGGGCAGATGAATGAAAAACTGTTTTTT.

The V call is TRBV6-2 or TRBV6-3, the J call TRBJ1-1; D possibly corresponds to TRBD1 (6 bases). Per germline, CDR1 MNHEY and CDR2 SVGEGT. Deletions cut 2 bases from V and 5 bases from J, with 15 bases between. This CDR3 has 15 residues. The CDR3 DNA follows: TGTGCCAGCAGTTACCAAGTCCAGGGGCTGACTGAAGCTTTCTTT. Translated, it gives CASSYQVQGLTEAFF.

This chain connects TRBV6-5 to TRBJ1-4; TRBD1 might be the D (5 bases). V lost 7 bases and J 6 bases, leaving 12 bases between the germline ends. Germline V gene sequence: CDR1 MNHEY, CDR2 SVGAGI. The CDR3 is 13 residues long. The CDR3 is CASTNRSYEKLFF. In DNA form, the CDR3 reads TGTGCCAGCACAAACAGGAGTTATGAAAAACTGTTTTTT.

The chain combines TRBV28 with TRBJ2-5; 8 positions match TRBD2. This CDR3 is 15 amino acids long. With 5 bases clipped from V and 3 bases from J, the junction kept 8 bases outside the gene matches. Germline V gene data show CDR1 as MDHEN and CDR2 as SYDVKM. DNA of the CDR3: TGTGCCAGCAGTGCTCACGGGGGGGCAGAAGAGACCCAGTACTTC. Amino acids: CASSAHGGAEETQYF.

The V gene is TRBV19, the J gene TRBJ1-1; the D gene is possibly TRBD1 (6 bases). The CDR3 totals 16 residues. Germline-derived CDR1 and CDR2 are LNHDA and SQIVND (reference sequence). V was trimmed by 6 bases and J by 1 base, leaving 18 bases between them. CDR3 loop: CASRDGTNLRNTEAFF. The CDR3 nucleotides read TGTGCCAGTAGGGACGGGACAAACCTTCGGAACACTGAAGCTTTCTTT.

This clone was counted once. This chain joins TRBV19 and TRBJ2-1; 12 nucleotides line up with TRBD2. This CDR3 comprises 16 residues. Trimming removed 7 bases from V and 1 base from J; junction bases left unmatched: 5. From germline, CDR1 is LNHDA and CDR2 SQIVND (reference sequence). Here the CDR3 DNA reads TGTGCCAGTACCCTTACTAGCGGGGGGTCCTACAATGAGCAGTTCTTC. Its translation: CASTLTSGGSYNEQFF.

The gene calls are TRBV6-1 and TRBJ2-7, with D maybe TRBD1 (5 bases). V lost 1 base and J 1 base, leaving 14 bases between the germline ends. The germline V gene encodes CDR1 MNHNS and CDR2 SASEGT. CDR3 length equals 16 residues. CDR3: CASSEGPQRGSYEQYF. The CDR3 DNA is TGTGCCAGCAGTGAAGGTCCCCAAAGGGGTTCCTACGAGCAGTACTTC.

This chain joins TRBV9 and TRBJ1-5; D remains unclear. Trimming cost V 3 bases and J 1 base, with 8 bases left between them. The V gene's germline CDR1 is SGDLS and CDR2 YYNGEE. This CDR3 is built from 14 residues. CDR3 loop: CASSDGESNQPQHF. The CDR3 DNA sequence: TGTGCCAGCAGCGATGGGGAGAGCAATCAGCCCCAGCATTTT.

As to this clone: The sample carries other DNA sequences with the same CDR3. The chain employs TRBV5-1 and TRBJ2-3; 15 nucleotides line up with TRBD2. CDR3 length equals 18 residues. The germline V gene encodes CDR1 SGHRS and CDR2 YFSETQ. V dropped 4 bases and J dropped 0; count of bases not matched to a gene: 6. The DNA for the CDR3 is TGCGCCAGCAGCCTGGGACTAGCGGGGGGCCCGAGCACAGATACGCAGTATTTT. Translated: CASSLGLAGGPSTDTQYF.

The chain links TRBV4-2 to TRBJ2-2, with 7 bases that match TRBD2. CDR1 LGHNA and CDR2 YNFKEQ come from the germline V gene. V gave up 0 bases and J gave up 1 base; unmatched junction bases: 2. The CDR3 spans 16 residues. The CDR3 loop is CASSQEGGRNTGELFF. The CDR3 DNA is TGTGCCAGCAGCCAAGAGGGGGGGAGGAACACCGGGGAGCTGTTTTTT.

This clone was counted only a few times. The V call is TRBV29-1, the J call TRBJ2-3; D unresolved. Deletions cut 4 bases from V and 7 bases from J, with 9 bases between. Germline V gene lookup returns CDR1 SQVTM and CDR2 ANQGSEA. The CDR3 runs 11 residues. The CDR3 here is CSVAGLNTQYF. CDR3 DNA sequence: TGCAGCGTTGCAGGTCTAAATACGCAGTATTTT.

The chain recombines TRBV5-1 with TRBJ1-1; D unresolved. V was cut by 6 bases and J by 0 bases, with 15 bases left in between. This CDR3 is 15 amino acids long. Germline V gene lookup returns CDR1 SGHRS and CDR2 YFSETQ. This CDR3 is CASMGGYLLNTEAFF. CDR3 coding DNA: TGCGCCAGCATGGGAGGGTACCTTTTGAACACTGAAGCTTTCTTT.

The V call is TRBV15, the J call TRBJ2-7; a possible D gene is TRBD2 (5 bases). Germline CDR1 and CDR2: LNHNV and YYDKDF (reference sequence). Trimming shortened V by 0 bases and J by 1 base, and 7 bases separated the two germline ends. This CDR3 spans 14 amino acids. This CDR3 is CATSRDPGSYEQYF. CDR3 coding DNA: TGTGCCACCAGCAGAGATCCGGGGTCCTACGAGCAGTACTTC. Based on the CDR3 plus reference TRBV15 and TRBJ2-7, the full variable domain is DAMVIQNPRYQVTQFGKPVTLSCSQTLNHNVMYWYQQKSSQAPKLLFHYYDKDFNNEADTPDNFQSRRPNTSFCFLDIRSPGLGDTAMYLCATSRDPGSYEQYFGPGTRLTVT.

V and J are TRBV9 and TRBJ2-3, with D possibly matching TRBD2 (5 bases). From germline, CDR1 is SGDLS and CDR2 YYNGEE. Trimming stripped 4 bases from V and 11 bases from J, with 14 bases between. There are 12 residues in the CDR3. The DNA of the CDR3 is TGTGCCAGCAGCAGCGGAAGCTATGGGCAGTATTTT. Its protein product is CASSSGSYGQYF.

This chain joins TRBV18 and TRBJ2-1; 8 bases agree with TRBD2. Germline V gene data show CDR1 as KGHSH and CDR2 as LQKENI. V lost 1 base and J lost 15; bases outside the gene matches: 8. The CDR3 is made up of 13 amino acids. The CDR3 region is CASSPRSGTSRFF. CDR3 DNA: TGTGCCAGCTCACCACGATCCGGGACTAGTCGGTTCTTC.

The chain links TRBV6-5 to TRBJ1-6; a weak D match, TRBD1 (5 bases). This CDR3 comprises 14 residues. V gave up 2 bases and J gave up 8 bases, with 10 bases separating them. CDR1 MNHEY and CDR2 SVGAGI come from the germline V gene. The CDR3 spells CASSYGQGDSPLHF. In nucleotides, the CDR3 is TGTGCCAGCAGTTACGGGCAGGGTGATTCACCCCTCCACTTT.

This clone was seen a few times. The V gene is TRBV27, the J gene TRBJ1-6, with a weak D call TRBD1 (5 bases). This CDR3 has 16 residues. The V end lost 5 bases, the J end lost 7 bases, and 18 bases lay between the germline ends. Germline values: CDR1 MNHEY, CDR2 SMNVEV (reference sequence). As DNA, the CDR3 is TGTGCCAGCAGTCAAGACAGAGACCCAGCAAATTCACCCCTCCACTTT. Protein sequence: CASSQDRDPANSPLHF.

This rearrangement joins TRBV19 to TRBJ1-1; a possible D gene is TRBD1 (6 bases). Trimming shortened V by 5 bases and J by 1 base, and 14 bases separated the two germline ends. Germline V gives CDR1 LNHDA, CDR2 SQIVND (reference sequence). The CDR3 totals 15 residues. CDR3 coding DNA: TGTGCCAGTAGTTGGAGGACAGTTAAGAACACTGAAGCTTTCTTT. It specifies CASSWRTVKNTEAFF.

This chain joins TRBV5-4 and TRBJ2-7, with D possibly matching TRBD1 (6 bases). The V end was cut by 1 base, the J end by 3 bases, with 11 bases between. In germline, CDR1 is SGHNT, CDR2 YYREEE (reference sequence). The CDR3 is 14 amino acids. The CDR3 bases are TGTGCCAGCAGCTTGTGGGACAACCTCTACGAGCAGTACTTC. Its protein product is CASSLWDNLYEQYF.

The chain is built from TRBV7-2 and TRBJ2-2; a weak D match, TRBD2 (5 bases). V gave up 1 base and J gave up 4 bases, with 19 bases separating them. The length of the CDR3 is 18 residues. The germline CDR1 and CDR2 sequences are SGHTA and FQGNSA. CDR3 sequence: CASSLGPSEGASTGELFF. The CDR3 nucleotides read TGTGCCAGCAGCTTAGGTCCCTCCGAGGGAGCGAGCACCGGGGAGCTGTTTTTT. Combining the CDR3 with reference TRBV7-2 and TRBJ2-2 gives the whole variable domain GAGVSQSPSNKVTEKGKDVELRCDPISGHTALYWYRQSLGQGLEFLIYFQGNSAPDKSGLPSDRFSAERTGGSVSTLTIQRTQQEDSAVYLCASSLGPSEGASTGELFFGEGSRLTVL.

The genes are TRBV6-1 and TRBJ1-2; the D is unclear. Trimming cost V 2 bases and J 1 base, with 8 bases left between them. This CDR3 spans 14 amino acids. Per germline, CDR1 MNHNS and CDR2 SASEGT. This CDR3 reads CASSERHFNYGYTF. The CDR3 bases are TGTGCCAGCAGTGAACGACATTTTAACTATGGCTACACCTTC.

The chain is built from TRBV27 and TRBJ1-1; 9 positions match TRBD1. The CDR3 has 15 amino acids. Germline-derived CDR1 and CDR2 are MNHEY and SMNVEV (reference sequence). The trim removed 6 bases at V and 5 bases at J, leaving 10 bases unmatched. The CDR3 here is CASSLSTGGGTEAFF. As DNA, the CDR3 is TGTGCCAGCAGCCTCTCGACAGGGGGAGGAACTGAAGCTTTCTTT.

This clone turned up a few times. V is TRBV6-2 or TRBV6-3 and J is TRBJ2-1; 10 bases map to TRBD2. Germline trimming cut 2 bases from V and 4 bases from J; bases unmatched to any gene: 8. CDR1 MNHEY and CDR2 SVGEGT come from the germline V gene. This CDR3 is built from 17 residues. CDR3 in amino acids: CASSYHSGLAIYNEQFF. The CDR3 DNA reads TGTGCCAGCAGTTACCACTCGGGACTAGCGATTTACAATGAGCAGTTCTTC.

The V and J genes are TRBV4-2 and TRBJ2-3; a possible D gene is TRBD2 (6 bases). The germline gives CDR1 LGHNA, CDR2 YNFKEQ. V lost 2 bases and J 3 bases, leaving 12 bases between the germline ends. The length of the CDR3 is 15 residues. CDR3 protein: CASSQTGLTTDTQYF. CDR3 nucleotide sequence: TGTGCCAGCAGCCAAACGGGACTTACTACAGATACGCAGTATTTT.

The chain links TRBV7-2 to TRBJ1-2; D call uncertain. From germline, CDR1 is SGHTA and CDR2 FQGNSA. CDR3 length: 15 residues. Trimming removed 5 bases from V and 8 bases from J, with 21 bases in between. The DNA of the CDR3 is TGTGCCAGCAGCCCGGGTGGGTCTCGCCCGGGGGGCTACACCTTC. Translated, it gives CASSPGGSRPGGYTF.

V is TRBV12-3 or TRBV12-4 and J is TRBJ1-2; no clear D gene. Trimming shortened V by 1 base and J by 8 bases, and 8 bases separated the two germline ends. This CDR3 comprises 12 residues. The CDR3: CASSLGGFGYTF. As DNA, the CDR3 is TGTGCCAGCAGTTTAGGCGGTTTCGGCTACACCTTC.

This rearrangement joins TRBV5-4 to TRBJ1-2, with a tentative D call TRBD1 (6 bases). Deletions cut 4 bases from V and 7 bases from J, with 14 bases between. The CDR3 consists of 13 residues. CDR1 and CDR2 from the germline V gene are SGHNT and YYREEE (reference sequence). CDR3 sequence: CASSPTGSGGYTF. The CDR3 DNA follows: TGTGCCAGCAGCCCCACAGGGAGTGGTGGCTACACCTTC.